Listed below are T cell receptor beta chains from one sample, sequenced in a study of a mutant IDH1 vaccine in newly diagnosed glioma. These TCRs are of unknown antigen specificity. The data were produced by immunoSEQ multiplex PCR, yet TCRdb's version contains in-frame clones alone and is incomplete. Of about 46,000 clones in the sample, approximately 92% were seen once. This sample comprised PBMCs, obtained from a glioma patient whose treatment included an IDH1 peptide vaccine. These TCRs come from a man aged 45-60 years with glioma. Both conserved end residues are part of each CDR3. For some rows the clone size is stated as once, few or many, or as a class when expanded; others skip it.

V	size	J	CDR3
TRBV29-1	.	TRBJ1-3	CSAFDRNSGNTIYF
TRBV9	.	TRBJ2-7	CASSAGTGLNSYEQYF
TRBV29-1	.	TRBJ2-3	CSVITGGVPTDTQYF
TRBV27	.	TRBJ2-1	CASSTTAYLNNEQFF
TRBV28	.	TRBJ1-3	CASSIQYGNTIYF
TRBV28	.	TRBJ2-2	CASSLSAGGITGELFF
TRBV4-3	.	TRBJ2-3	CASSQDHRGAADTQYF
TRBV11-1	.	TRBJ1-1	CASSYMGGGTEAFF
TRBV19	.	TRBJ1-1	CASRSTGGGTEAFF
TRBV5-4	.	TRBJ2-7	CASSSRGSSYEQYF
TRBV30	.	TRBJ1-2	CAWSPYSKSNYGYTF
TRBV30	.	TRBJ1-2	CAWSWRLSSTF
TRBV10-3	.	TRBJ2-5	CAISDYGGRETQYF
TRBV25-1	.	TRBJ2-1	CASSETRNNNEQFF
TRBV7-8	.	TRBJ2-7	CASSLNRGGSYEQYF
TRBV7-3	.	TRBJ2-6	CASSRVRLQSRANVLTF
TRBV5-1	.	TRBJ2-4	CASSSTGAGNIQYF
TRBV11-3	once	TRBJ2-2	CASSLGGETTGELFF
TRBV2	.	TRBJ2-2	CASSGPGAGVTGELFF
TRBV4-3	.	TRBJ2-1	CASSRQGKVYEQFF
TRBV7-2	few	TRBJ1-5	CASSLSGGNQPQHF
TRBV4-3	.	TRBJ2-7	CASSQDRTGRGEQYF
TRBV6-6	.	TRBJ2-3	CASSPPGRTDTQYF
TRBV28	.	TRBJ1-1	CASIRPRTVNTEAFF
TRBV5-4	.	TRBJ2-7	CASSPAIGGGGEQYF
TRBV9	.	TRBJ2-7	CASSFTGTSGTIYEQYF
TRBV4-1	.	TRBJ2-7	CASSQEYRLAGAQRKKYF
TRBV7-2	.	TRBJ1-5	CASSSLAGESNQPQHF
TRBV11-2	.	TRBJ2-1	CASSLTGTWDEQFF
TRBV27	.	TRBJ2-2	CASSLAGQVANTGELFF
TRBV18	.	TRBJ2-1	CASSSLAGGLDEQFF
TRBV5-4	.	TRBJ1-6	CASGIGTTGNSPLHF
TRBV4-3	.	TRBJ2-2	CASSQGASQGAGELFF